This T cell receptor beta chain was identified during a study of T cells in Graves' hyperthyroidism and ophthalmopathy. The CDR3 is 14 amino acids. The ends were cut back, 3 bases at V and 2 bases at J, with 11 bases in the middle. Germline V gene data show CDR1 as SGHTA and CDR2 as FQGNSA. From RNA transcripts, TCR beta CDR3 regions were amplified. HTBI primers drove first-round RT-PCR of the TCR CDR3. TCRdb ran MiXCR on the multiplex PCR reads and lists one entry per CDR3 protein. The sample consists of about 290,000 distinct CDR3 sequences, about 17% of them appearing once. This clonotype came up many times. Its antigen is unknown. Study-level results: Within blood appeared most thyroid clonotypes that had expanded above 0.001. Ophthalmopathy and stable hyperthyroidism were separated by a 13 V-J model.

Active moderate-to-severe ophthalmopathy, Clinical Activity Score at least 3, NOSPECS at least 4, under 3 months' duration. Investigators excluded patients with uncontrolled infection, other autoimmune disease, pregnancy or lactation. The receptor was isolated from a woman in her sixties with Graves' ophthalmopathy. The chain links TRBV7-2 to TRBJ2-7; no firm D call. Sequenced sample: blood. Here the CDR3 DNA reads TGTGCCAGCAGCTTTCAGACACGAACCTACGAGCAGTACTTC. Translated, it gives CASSFQTRTYEQYF.